This T cell receptor beta chain came from a study of tumor-infiltrating lymphocytes in primary liver carcinoma. The researchers produced TCR beta cDNA from around 500 ng total RNA with a constant-region primer. Slightly modified ARM-PCR served as the procedure for the TCR beta libraries. These libraries came from three rounds of nested multiplex PCR. Running around 10 cycles apiece, the first two PCR rounds relied on TRBV1-TRBV30 forward primers together with a C-beta reverse primer. MiXCR was run by TCRdb on the multiplex PCR reads, yielding one entry per CDR3 protein. The sample comprises around 330,000 distinct CDR3 sequences, approximately 60% of which are singletons, and roughly 10% rests with the top ten. Details on this clonotype: One end of the junction varies from germline; a read error may be responsible.

CDR1 and CDR2 from the germline V gene are SGHDN and FVKESK. The CDR3 length is 15 residues. Unsorted whole blood yielded the blood RNA, and germline DNA was also extracted. The chain couples TRBV14 to TRBJ2-5, with D hard to call. The sequenced sample consisted of peripheral blood. The receptor's source is a man aged 35 to 55 with primary liver carcinoma and hepatitis B virus infection. In nucleotides, the CDR3 is TGTGCCAGCAGCCAAGATCTGGGTTATCAAGGGACCCAGTACTTC. This translates into CASSQDLGYQGTQYF.